This note documents a single T cell receptor beta chain sequence. Antigen specificity is unknown. The CDR3 totals 17 residues. TCR beta libraries were made by quantitative 5'-RACE with molecular barcodes. TCRdb reprocessed the 5' RACE reads with MiXCR, giving one entry per CDR3 protein. The sample includes approximately 350,000 distinct CDR3 sequences, roughly 20% seen only once; the top ten take 10% to 15%. These data belong to a study of CD8 T cells in ankylosing spondylitis. Overall study results and limits: A TCR beta motif of eight or nine highly homologous variants seemed to mark ankylosing spondylitis blood. Researchers reportedly found disease-linked clones significantly enriched in matched ankylosing spondylitis synovial fluid.

The clonotype was recovered from a male donor with ankylosing spondylitis or in good health (not recorded which). The material sequenced was blood, either unsorted or a sorted T cell fraction (not recorded which). J is TRBJ1-5 and V is TRBV21-1. TRBV21-1 is a recognized pseudogene. The CDR3 sequence is CASSKGGGGISNQPQHF. CDR3 nucleotides: TGTGCCAGCAGCAAAGGGGGAGGGGGGATAAGCAATCAGCCCCAGCATTTT.